This TCR beta chain was sequenced during a study of CD8+ T cells in alopecia areata. Study observations and caveats: Scalp and blood samples kept many expanded lesional clones throughout tofacitinib. Clonality exceeded that of normal scalp in lesional scalp, most notably in alopecia totalis/universalis.

Isolated RNA was reverse transcribed into cDNA used as the sequencing template. TCRdb's table, derived via immunoSEQ multiplex PCR, lists solely in-frame clones and lacks some. The table has some 180,000 clones, 51% seen once. The sample holds one count of this clone. Its antigen is unidentified. Treatment given: oral pan-JAK inhibitor, 5-10 mg twice daily. From PBMCs, CD4+ and CD8+ T cells were sorted. Per the germline V gene, CDR1 is GTSNPN and CDR2 is SVGIG (reference sequence). V lost 0 bases and J lost 6; bases outside the gene matches: 10. The CDR3 has 15 residues. The material sequenced was CD8+ T cells sorted from blood, taken at roughly week 53, from a patient treated with tofacitinib. The TCR sequence derives from a human donor with alopecia areata. This rearrangement joins TRBV30 to TRBJ1-1, with TRBD1 matching over 7 bases. The CDR3 is CAWSVPTRDSPEAFF. CDR3 sequence (DNA): TGTGCCTGGAGTGTACCCACCCGGGACAGCCCTGAAGCTTTCTTT.